The 8 T cell receptor beta chains given below trace back to one sample, sequenced in a study of blood T cell repertoires in COVID-19. Sequencing used immunoSEQ multiplex PCR; TCRdb keeps in-frame clones, though not all of them. The repertoire holds 200,000 to 300,000 clones, around 83% seen once, with more than 9.5% in the top ten. The specimen was peripheral blood. These receptors were collected from an elderly woman with acute or convalescent COVID-19.

The rearrangement links TRBV2 to TRBJ2-7; D gene ambiguous. There are 11 residues in the CDR3. The V and J ends lost 6 bases and 2 bases respectively, with 5 bases between them. Germline loops: CDR1 SNHLY, CDR2 FYNNEI. CDR3 amino acids: CASSQTYEQYF. Written as DNA, the CDR3 is TGTGCCAGCAGCCAGACCTACGAGCAGTACTTC.

The CDR3 loop reads CASRGGLGNQPQHF. DNA for the CDR3: TGTGCCAGCAGGGGAGGGCTAGGCAATCAGCCCCAGCATTTT. This chain uses TRBV6-5 with TRBJ1-5; no reliable D call. The CDR3 totals 14 residues. Germline V gene sequence: CDR1 MNHEY, CDR2 SVGAGI. V was pared by 6 bases and J by 2 bases, with 11 bases between.

The chain has TRBV28 and TRBJ1-1, with D tentatively TRBD1 (5 bases). CDR3 length equals 13 residues. The germline V and J ends were trimmed by 5 bases and 1 base, with 8 bases remaining between them. Germline assignment: CDR1 MDHEN and CDR2 SYDVKM. The CDR3 DNA is TGTGCCAGCAGTCATGGACAGAACACTGAAGCTTTCTTT. As protein: CASSHGQNTEAFF.

The genes are TRBV5-4 and TRBJ2-3; 11 positions agree with TRBD2. V lost 0 bases to trimming and J lost 4 bases; unmatched junction nucleotides: 10. Germline loops: CDR1 SGHNT, CDR2 YYREEE (reference sequence). CDR3 length: 18 amino acids. Written as DNA, the CDR3 is TGTGCCAGCAGCTTGGATATTAGCGGGGGGGCCCGGGCAGATACGCAGTATTTT. Its translation is CASSLDISGGARADTQYF.

This rearrangement joins TRBV27 to TRBJ1-3; TRBD1 might be the D (6 bases). Trimming cost V 5 bases and J 4 bases, with 9 bases left between them. Germline CDR1 reads MNHEY; CDR2 reads SMNVEV (reference sequence). The CDR3 is 13 amino acids. CDR3 sequence reads: CASSLGQGNTIYF. CDR3 nucleotides: TGTGCCAGCAGTCTAGGACAGGGAAACACCATATATTTT.

The J gene is TRBJ1-5, the V gene TRBV3-1 (or the pseudogene TRBV3-2); 7 bases are shared with TRBD1. The V gene end was trimmed by 2 bases and the J gene end by 5 bases; junction bases not matched to a gene: 15. The CDR3 runs 18 residues. Germline lookup yields CDR1 LGHDT and CDR2 YNNKEL (reference sequence). The CDR3 nucleotides read TGTGCCAGCAGCCAACGGCCCCTTATAGGGGGCGTCGATCAGCCCCAGCATTTT. As protein: CASSQRPLIGGVDQPQHF.

The J gene is TRBJ2-3, the V gene TRBV5-1; 9 bases align to TRBD2. Germline trimming cut 2 bases from V and 0 bases from J; bases unmatched to any gene: 4. CDR1 and CDR2 (germline): SGHRS, YFSETQ. CDR3 length: 16 residues. Written as DNA, the CDR3 is TGCGCCAGCAGCTTTGCGGGGGGGGCTAGCACAGATACGCAGTATTTT. Translated: CASSFAGGASTDTQYF.

The chain recombines TRBV5-6 with TRBJ2-3; 8 bases are shared with TRBD2. Unmatched junction bases numbered 5, after V lost 2 bases and J lost 6 bases. In germline, CDR1 is SGHDT, CDR2 YYEEEE. CDR3 length equals 14 residues. The CDR3 nucleotides read TGTGCCAGCAGCTTAGGGACTAGATCCGATACGCAGTATTTT. Translated, it gives CASSLGTRSDTQYF.